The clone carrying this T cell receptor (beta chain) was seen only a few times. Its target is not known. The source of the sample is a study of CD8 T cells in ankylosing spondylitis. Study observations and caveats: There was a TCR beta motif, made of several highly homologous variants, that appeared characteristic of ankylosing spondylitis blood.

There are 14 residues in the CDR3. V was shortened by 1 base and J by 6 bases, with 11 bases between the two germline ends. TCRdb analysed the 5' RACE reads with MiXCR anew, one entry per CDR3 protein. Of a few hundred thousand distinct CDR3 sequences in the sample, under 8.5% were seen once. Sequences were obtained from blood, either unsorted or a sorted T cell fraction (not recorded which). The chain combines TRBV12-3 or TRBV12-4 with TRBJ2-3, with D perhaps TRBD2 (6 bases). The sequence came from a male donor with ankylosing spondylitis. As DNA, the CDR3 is TGTGCCAGCAGTTTAGGGGGGGTCGGCGATACGCAGTATTTT. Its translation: CASSLGGVGDTQYF.